This is a list of T cell receptor beta chains from one sample in a study of blood T cell repertoires in COVID-19. Sequencing was performed with immunoSEQ multiplex PCR; in TCRdb, only in-frame clones are kept and a portion is missing. The table lists 150,000 to 200,000 clones, around 77% of them singletons. Sequenced: peripheral blood. The receptors derive from a man aged 60 to 75 with active or convalescent COVID-19. Both conserved end residues are part of each CDR3. D genes are given only for firm matches. Clone size appears in some rows only: once, few, many, or a class for an expanded clone.

J,D,V,size,CDR3,DNA
TRBJ1-5,-,TRBV28,-,CAIRGSAHQPQHF,TGTGCCATTCGGGGTTCAGCCCATCAGCCCCAGCATTTT
TRBJ1-4,-,TRBV5-4,-,CASSLGGRPNEKLFF,TGTGCCAGCAGCTTGGGGGGGCGGCCTAATGAAAAACTGTTTTTT
TRBJ2-3,TRBD2,TRBV4-3,-,CASSRTSDTDTQYF,TGCGCCAGCAGCCGGACTAGCGATACAGATACGCAGTATTTT
TRBJ1-5,TRBD1,TRBV6-5,-,CASSSGQGHQPQHF,TGTGCCAGCAGTTCGGGACAGGGGCATCAGCCCCAGCATTTT
TRBJ2-3,-,TRBV7-9,-,CASSYAGNTDTQYF,TGTGCCAGCAGCTACGCGGGAAACACAGATACGCAGTATTTT
TRBJ2-4,-,TRBV11-2,-,CASSPTNLAVFTKNIQYF,TGTGCCAGCAGCCCCACCAATTTGGCAGTCTTTACCAAAAACATTCAGTACTTC
TRBJ2-2,-,TRBV7-2,-,CASSSLAPFQGGELFF,TGTGCCAGCAGCTCTCTGGCGCCCTTCCAGGGCGGGGAGCTGTTTTTT
TRBJ1-3,-,TRBV4-3,-,CASSQFRSGNTIYF,TGCGCCAGCAGCCAATTCCGCTCTGGAAACACCATATATTTT
TRBJ1-4,TRBD1,TRBV7-2,once,CASSLDRGDEKLFF,TGTGCCAGCAGCTTAGACAGGGGGGACGAAAAACTGTTTTTT
TRBJ2-1,-,TRBV6-2/TRBV6-3,-,CASSWARGAYNEQFF,TGTGCCAGCAGTTGGGCCAGGGGGGCCTACAATGAGCAGTTCTTC
TRBJ2-7,TRBD2,TRBV4-1,-,CASSQDLGSGSYEQYF,TGCGCCAGCAGCCAAGATCTTGGAAGCGGGAGCTACGAGCAGTACTTC
TRBJ2-2,TRBD2,TRBV7-2,-,CASSLPSGSRYTGELFF,TGTGCCAGCAGCTTACCTAGCGGGAGTAGGTACACCGGGGAGCTGTTTTTT
TRBJ2-7,TRBD1,TRBV5-1,-,CASSFGGTGGNEQYF,TGCGCCAGCAGCTTCGGCGGGACAGGGGGCAACGAGCAGTACTTC
TRBJ1-5,-,TRBV3-1/TRBV3-2,-,CASSLGGPNNQPQHF,TGTGCCAGCAGCCTCGGGGGGCCGAATAATCAGCCCCAGCATTTT
TRBJ1-5,TRBD1,TRBV5-1,few,CASSLDHRGTGQPQHF,TGCGCCAGCAGCTTGGATCACAGGGGTACCGGTCAGCCCCAGCATTTT
TRBJ1-1,TRBD1,TRBV25-1,-,CASSTQGAYTEAFF,TGTGCCAGCAGCACGCAGGGGGCGTACACTGAAGCTTTCTTT
TRBJ1-2,-,TRBV7-3,-,CASSSPGENYGYTF,TGTGCCAGCAGCTCCCCGGGAGAGAACTATGGCTACACCTTC
TRBJ1-1,TRBD1,TRBV19,-,CASSIQGANTEAFF,TGTGCCAGTAGTATTCAGGGGGCTAACACTGAAGCTTTCTTT
TRBJ1-2,-,TRBV7-8,-,CASSWALHGGYTF,TGTGCCAGCAGCTGGGCTTTGCACGGCGGCTACACCTTC
TRBJ1-1,TRBD1,TRBV18,-,CASSRNGQAVAFF,TGTGCCAGCTCGCGCAATGGACAGGCCGTCGCTTTCTTT
TRBJ2-3,-,TRBV7-6,-,CASSSSQGADTQYF,TGTGCCAGCAGCTCGTCGCAGGGTGCAGATACGCAGTATTTT
TRBJ2-7,TRBD1,TRBV3-1/TRBV3-2,-,CASSHRTGAIYEQYF,TGTGCCAGCAGCCACCGGACAGGGGCAATCTACGAGCAGTACTTC
TRBJ2-5,TRBD2,TRBV7-6,-,CASSSSGTQETQYF,TGTGCCAGCAGCTCTAGCGGGACACAAGAGACCCAGTACTTC
TRBJ2-1,TRBD2,TRBV18,-,CASSTITSGRASEQFF,TGTGCCAGCTCAACGATAACTAGCGGGAGGGCCAGTGAGCAGTTCTTC
TRBJ2-7,-,TRBV7-2,-,CASRLSGYEQYF,TGTGCCAGCAGACTTAGCGGCTACGAGCAGTACTTC
TRBJ1-5,TRBD1,TRBV7-8,-,CASSDRPGQGAYSNQPQHF,TGTGCCAGCAGCGATCGACCGGGACAGGGGGCCTATAGCAATCAGCCCCAGCATTTT
TRBJ2-3,TRBD1,TRBV6-4,few,CASSTPDRGGSFRKNTQYF,TGTGCCAGCAGTACCCCGGACAGGGGAGGGTCCTTTAGGAAAAATACGCAGTATTTT
TRBJ1-4,-,TRBV5-1,once,CASSYGRDSTNEKLFF,TGCGCCAGCAGCTATGGCAGGGACTCAACTAATGAAAAACTGTTTTTT
TRBJ2-3,TRBD1,TRBV13,-,CASSPTGGPTDTQYF,TGTGCCAGCAGCCCGACAGGGGGTCCCACAGATACGCAGTATTTT
TRBJ1-1,-,TRBV5-1,-,CASSQQGVYTEAFF,TGCGCCAGCTCACAACAAGGAGTGTACACTGAAGCTTTCTTT
TRBJ1-6,-,TRBV7-2,once,CASSRGNSPLHF,TGTGCCAGCAGCAGGGGTAATTCACCCCTCCACTTT
TRBJ2-7,-,TRBV6-2/TRBV6-3,-,CASSSAAGDPLLQYF,TGTGCCAGCAGTTCGGCGGCAGGGGACCCCCTACTGCAGTACTTC
TRBJ2-5,-,TRBV4-2,few,CASSQATGSGQETQYF,TGTGCCAGCAGCCAAGCTACGGGTAGCGGCCAAGAGACCCAGTACTTC
TRBJ2-7,TRBD1,TRBV10-3,-,CATSWDSSYEQYF,TGTGCCACTTCCTGGGACAGCTCCTACGAGCAGTACTTC
TRBJ1-2,-,TRBV7-8,once,CASKRTQSWDLYGYTF,TGTGCCAGCAAGCGGACCCAGTCATGGGATCTATATGGCTACACCTTC
TRBJ2-1,-,TRBV27,-,CASSPSGARNEQFF,TGTGCCAGCAGTCCAAGTGGGGCGAGGAATGAGCAGTTCTTC